The rows below give T cell receptor beta chains drawn from one sample of a study of T cell responses to AZD1222 COVID-19 vaccine. The assay was immunoSEQ multiplex PCR, and TCRdb's table has in-frame clones only and misses some. The table shows about 120,000 clones, with 85% to 90% occurring only once. Sequencing was performed on peripheral blood, taken on day 0 of AZD1222 vaccination. The receptors here all came from an adult in good health. CDR3s include the opening cysteine and the closing phenylalanine or tryptophan. Each record gives: D gene, J gene, V gene, clone size, CDR3 protein, CDR3 DNA. D genes are given only for firm matches. Clone size is given for some rows only: seen once, a few or many times, or a class if the clone is expanded.

D gene: -
J gene: TRBJ1-6
V gene: TRBV25-1
clone size: -
CDR3 protein: CASSEASSPLHF
CDR3 DNA: TGTGCCAGCAGTGAAGCAAGTTCACCCCTCCACTTT

D gene: -
J gene: TRBJ2-5
V gene: TRBV5-8
clone size: few
CDR3 protein: CASSLVGTETQYF
CDR3 DNA: TGTGCCAGCAGCTTGGTAGGGACCGAGACCCAGTACTTC

D gene: -
J gene: TRBJ1-5
V gene: TRBV19
clone size: -
CDR3 protein: CASSTSVNQPQHF
CDR3 DNA: TGTGCCAGTAGTACTAGTGTCAATCAGCCCCAGCATTTT

D gene: TRBD2
J gene: TRBJ2-1
V gene: TRBV9
clone size: -
CDR3 protein: CASSVTAGAYGEQFF
CDR3 DNA: TGTGCCAGCAGCGTCACAGCGGGAGCCTACGGTGAGCAGTTCTTC

D gene: -
J gene: TRBJ2-1
V gene: TRBV28
clone size: -
CDR3 protein: CASSPPGLNEQFF
CDR3 DNA: TGTGCCAGCAGTCCTCCAGGACTAAATGAGCAGTTCTTC

D gene: -
J gene: TRBJ2-5
V gene: TRBV7-2
clone size: -
CDR3 protein: CASSFGQYQETQYF
CDR3 DNA: TGTGCCAGCAGCTTCGGACAGTACCAAGAGACCCAGTACTTC

D gene: -
J gene: TRBJ2-1
V gene: TRBV7-9
clone size: -
CDR3 protein: CASSLGQINEQFF
CDR3 DNA: TGTGCCAGCAGCTTAGGACAAATCAATGAGCAGTTCTTC

D gene: -
J gene: TRBJ1-1
V gene: TRBV10-1
clone size: few
CDR3 protein: CASSEMTALNTEAFF
CDR3 DNA: TGCGCCAGCAGTGAGATGACAGCCTTGAACACTGAAGCTTTCTTT

D gene: TRBD1
J gene: TRBJ1-2
V gene: TRBV28
clone size: -
CDR3 protein: CASLPSGTAFEYTF
CDR3 DNA: TGTGCCAGCCTACCCTCCGGGACAGCCTTTGAGTACACCTTC

D gene: -
J gene: TRBJ2-1
V gene: TRBV21-1
clone size: -
CDR3 protein: CASSKLAGGYEQFF
CDR3 DNA: TGTGCCAGCAGCAAACTAGCGGGGGGCTACGAGCAGTTCTTC

D gene: -
J gene: TRBJ2-3
V gene: TRBV5-1
clone size: -
CDR3 protein: CASSLHEDTQYF
CDR3 DNA: TGCGCCAGCAGCTTGCATGAGGATACGCAGTATTTT

D gene: -
J gene: TRBJ2-5
V gene: TRBV9
clone size: -
CDR3 protein: CASSVSQGLRETQYF
CDR3 DNA: TGTGCCAGCAGCGTTTCACAGGGCCTAAGGGAGACCCAGTACTTC